This TCR beta chain was found in a study of CD8 T cells in ankylosing spondylitis. Findings and limits, study-wide: Ankylosing spondylitis blood appeared to carry a characteristic TCR beta motif of roughly eight highly homologous variants. Clones linked to disease were reported to show significant enrichment in matched ankylosing spondylitis synovial fluid.

This clonotype was seen ten or more times. Its antigen is not known. Germline V gene data show CDR1 as DFQATT and CDR2 as SNEGSKA (reference sequence). There are 14 residues in the CDR3. V lost 3 bases, J lost 4 bases, and 13 bases lay in between. Each CDR3 protein is one row after TCRdb ran MiXCR on the 5' RACE reads. The table shows approximately 250,000 distinct CDR3 sequences, with roughly a quarter occurring only once. Specimen: blood, either unsorted or a sorted T cell fraction (not recorded which). The receptor was derived from a male donor with ankylosing spondylitis or in good health (not recorded which). V gene TRBV20-1 combines with J gene TRBJ2-1; D is perhaps TRBD1 (6 bases). Written as DNA, the CDR3 is TGCAGTGCTAGTGGTAACAGGGCGTACAATGAGCAGTTCTTC. This translates into CSASGNRAYNEQFF.